This entry features one T cell receptor beta chain sequence. What it recognizes is unknown. Authors' processing steps: Junction-only sequences produced by ImmunoSEQ had no quality scores, so filtering differed. Using immunoSEQ multiplex PCR, the repertoire was profiled, and TCRdb retains in-frame clones only, with some absent. V and J calls and clone size are those listed in that table; D and trimming were worked out from the DNA. The table lists more than 2 million clones, 90% to 95% of them singletons, with about 1.6% in the top ten. The data were obtained in a study of shared clonotypes between healthy human individuals. General study findings and limits: Researchers found naive subsets generally carried larger estimated richness than memory subsets.

V lost 3 bases to trimming and J lost 4 bases, with 11 bases between them. The germline V gene has CDR1 MDHEN and CDR2 SYDVKM. This CDR3 is built from 14 residues. CD45RO-negative, CCR7-positively selected cells formed the naive CD8 fraction, excluding terminally differentiated effector memory CD45RA+ cells. Recent vaccinations or acute infections were absent in the healthy HIV-negative adult donors. The sequencing input was naive CD8+ T cells from PBMCs. The J gene is TRBJ2-3, the V gene TRBV28, with D hard to call. The TCR comes from a man aged 18 to 29 in good health. Some clones in this sample may be carry-over from other donors' samples. The CDR3, as DNA: TGTGCCAGCAGTTTGGGATTCGGCGCAGATACGCAGTATTTT. This encodes CASSLGFGADTQYF.